The clone carrying this TCR beta chain was found once. Its matching antigen is unknown. Assay: immunoSEQ multiplex PCR; the TCRdb copy retains only in-frame clones and omits some. The sample has 75,000 to 100,000 clones, 80% to 90% seen once. These data are taken from a study of T cell responses to AZD1222 COVID-19 vaccine. The germline CDR1 and CDR2 sequences are SNHLY and FYNNEI. The CDR3 has 13 residues. V was pared by 10 bases and J by 2 bases, with 5 bases of the junction left unmatched. Study results and limitations: The sample set comprised mostly white British donors with more females, and clonal diversity was possibly underestimated. The study reported that nearly half of spike-specific TCRs target unmutated variant regions. The repertoires were collected only after the peak T cell response.

The material sequenced was peripheral blood, taken on day 0 of AZD1222 vaccination. This sequence originates from an adult in good health. The V call is TRBV2, the J call TRBJ1-2, with 9 nucleotides matching TRBD1. CDR3 residues: CATGTGINYGYTF. For the CDR3, the DNA is TGTGCCACCGGGACAGGGATAAACTATGGCTACACCTTC.